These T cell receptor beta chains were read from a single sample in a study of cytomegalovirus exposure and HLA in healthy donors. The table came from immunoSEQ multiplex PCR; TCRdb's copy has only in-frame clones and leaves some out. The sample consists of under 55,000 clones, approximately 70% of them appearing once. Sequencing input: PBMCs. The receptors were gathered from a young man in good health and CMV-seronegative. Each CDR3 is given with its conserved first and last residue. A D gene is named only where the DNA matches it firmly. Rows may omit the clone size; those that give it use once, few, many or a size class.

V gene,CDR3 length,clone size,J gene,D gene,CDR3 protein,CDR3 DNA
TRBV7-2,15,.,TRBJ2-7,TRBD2,CASSFGLAGGYEQYF,TGTGCCAGCAGCTTCGGACTAGCGGGAGGTTACGAGCAGTACTTC
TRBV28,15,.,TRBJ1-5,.,CASRKTGRGDQPQHF,TGTGCCAGCAGGAAAACAGGGAGGGGAGATCAGCCCCAGCATTTT
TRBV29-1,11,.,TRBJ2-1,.,CSVTILNEQFF,TGCAGCGTTACCATACTCAATGAGCAGTTCTTC
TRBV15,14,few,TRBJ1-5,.,CATSRSGLGQPQHF,TGTGCCACCAGCAGATCAGGGCTGGGTCAGCCCCAGCATTTT
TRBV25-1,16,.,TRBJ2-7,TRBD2,CASSESTGGVTYEQYF,TGTGCCAGCAGTGAATCTACCGGGGGGGTTACGTACGAGCAGTACTTC
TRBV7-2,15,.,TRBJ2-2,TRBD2,CASRGLAGQGGELFF,TGTGCCAGCCGAGGACTAGCGGGTCAAGGCGGGGAGCTGTTTTTT
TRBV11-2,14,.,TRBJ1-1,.,CASSSISEERWAFF,TGTGCCAGCAGCTCCATTTCCGAGGAGCGATGGGCTTTCTTT
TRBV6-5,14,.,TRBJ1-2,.,CAARGDGSDYGYTF,TGTGCCGCCCGGGGGGACGGCAGTGACTATGGCTACACCTTC
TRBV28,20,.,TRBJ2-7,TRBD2,CASRPRGFGLAGAGSYEQYF,TGTGCCAGCAGGCCTAGGGGATTTGGACTAGCGGGAGCGGGCTCCTACGAGCAGTACTTC
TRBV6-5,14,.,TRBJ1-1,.,CASTYRNWGTEAFF,TGTGCCAGCACCTACAGGAATTGGGGCACTGAAGCTTTCTTT
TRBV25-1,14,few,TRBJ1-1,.,CASSGGGGGTEAFF,TGTGCCAGCAGTGGTGGGGGAGGGGGAACTGAAGCTTTCTTT
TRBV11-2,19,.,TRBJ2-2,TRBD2,CASSSRGGLAGLNTGELFF,TGTGCCAGCAGCTCCCGGGGGGGTTTAGCGGGATTGAACACCGGGGAGCTGTTTTTT
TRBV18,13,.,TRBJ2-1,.,CASSRPSGAEQFF,TGTGCCAGCTCACGACCGAGTGGAGCTGAGCAGTTCTTC
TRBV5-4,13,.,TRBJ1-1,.,CASSLRGGNEAFF,TGTGCCAGCAGCTTAAGGGGAGGGAACGAAGCTTTCTTT
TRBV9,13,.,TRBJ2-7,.,CASSPPQGREQYF,TGTGCCAGCAGCCCACCTCAGGGCCGTGAGCAGTACTTC
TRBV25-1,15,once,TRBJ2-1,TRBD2,CASSFSAGGRHEQFF,TGTGCCAGCAGTTTTTCGGCGGGAGGACGGCATGAGCAGTTCTTC
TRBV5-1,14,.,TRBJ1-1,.,CASQGSVLDTEAFF,TGCGCCAGCCAGGGTTCGGTATTGGACACTGAAGCTTTCTTT
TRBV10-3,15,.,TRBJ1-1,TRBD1,CAISGSGTANTEAFF,TGTGCCATCAGTGGCTCTGGGACAGCGAACACTGAAGCTTTCTTT
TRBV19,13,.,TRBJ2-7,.,CASRRQGRYEQYF,TGTGCCAGTCGACGGCAGGGTCGATACGAGCAGTACTTC
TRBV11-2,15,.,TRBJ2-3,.,CASSTNSPSTDTQYF,TGTGCCAGCAGCACCAACTCCCCGAGCACAGATACGCAGTATTTT
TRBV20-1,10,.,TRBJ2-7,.,CSAMFDEQYF,TGCAGTGCAATGTTCGACGAGCAGTACTTC
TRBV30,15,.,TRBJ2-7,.,CAWPSEDHSEDEQYF,TGTGCCTGGCCCAGCGAGGACCATAGCGAAGACGAGCAGTACTTC
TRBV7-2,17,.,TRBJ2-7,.,CASSLDSRGRGSYEQYF,TGTGCCAGCAGCTTAGATTCAAGGGGGCGGGGCTCCTACGAGCAGTACTTC
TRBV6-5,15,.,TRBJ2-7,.,CASSYPRQGGYEQYF,TGTGCCAGCAGTTACCCGCGGCAGGGGGGCTACGAGCAGTACTTC
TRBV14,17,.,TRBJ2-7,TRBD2,CASSTVRPGLASYEQYF,TGTGCCAGCAGCACCGTTCGTCCGGGACTAGCCTCCTACGAGCAGTACTTC
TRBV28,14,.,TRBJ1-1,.,CASSFTRLSTEAFF,TGTGCCAGCAGTTTCACCAGACTCTCCACTGAAGCTTTCTTT
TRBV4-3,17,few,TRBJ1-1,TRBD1,CASSQDRGRTGNTEAFF,TGCGCCAGCAGCCAAGATCGAGGAAGGACAGGGAACACTGAAGCTTTCTTT
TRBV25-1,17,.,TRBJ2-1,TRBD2,CASSDLGTSGSAYEQFF,TGTGCCAGCAGTGACCTCGGGACTAGCGGGAGTGCATATGAGCAGTTCTTC
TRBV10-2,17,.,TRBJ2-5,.,CASSDRTIEPRGETQYF,TGCGCCAGCAGTGATCGTACGATCGAACCGAGAGGAGAGACCCAGTACTTC
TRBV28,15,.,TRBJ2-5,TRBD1,CASGTGKGARETQYF,TGTGCCAGCGGCACAGGGAAGGGGGCAAGGGAGACCCAGTACTTC
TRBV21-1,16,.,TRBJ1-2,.,CASSKGVPGGPYGYTF,TGTGCCAGCAGCAAAGGGGTGCCAGGGGGCCCCTATGGCTACACCTTC
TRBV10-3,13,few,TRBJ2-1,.,CAISADGWDEQFF,TGTGCCATCAGCGCGGATGGCTGGGATGAGCAGTTCTTC
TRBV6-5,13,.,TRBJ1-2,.,CASSYSSNYGYTF,TGTGCCAGCAGTTACTCATCGAACTATGGCTACACCTTC
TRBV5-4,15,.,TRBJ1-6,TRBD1,CASSLATGDNSPLHF,TGTGCCAGCAGCTTGGCGACAGGGGACAATTCACCCCTCCACTTT
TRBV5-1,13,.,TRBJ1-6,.,CASRTPGESPLHF,TGCGCCAGCAGAACGCCGGGGGAGTCACCCCTCCACTTT
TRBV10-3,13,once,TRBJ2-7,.,CAISESRGGEQYF,TGTGCCATCAGTGAGTCCCGAGGGGGCGAGCAGTACTTC
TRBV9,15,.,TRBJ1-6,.,CASSVGGGDNSPLHF,TGTGCCAGCAGCGTAGGTGGAGGGGATAATTCACCCCTCCACTTT
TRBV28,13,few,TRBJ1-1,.,CASSPGQYTEAFF,TGTGCCAGCAGCCCCGGACAATACACTGAAGCTTTCTTT
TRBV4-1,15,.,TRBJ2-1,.,CASSQELAGVNEQFF,TGCGCCAGCAGCCAAGAATTAGCAGGGGTGAATGAGCAGTTCTTC
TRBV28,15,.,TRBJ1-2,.,CASSPRTERRVGYTF,TGTGCCAGCAGTCCAAGGACTGAACGGCGGGTCGGCTACACCTTC
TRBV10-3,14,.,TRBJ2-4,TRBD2,CATGTSGRANIQYF,TGTGCCACCGGGACTAGCGGGAGAGCGAACATTCAGTACTTC
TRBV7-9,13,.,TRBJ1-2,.,CASSNGEADGYTF,TGTGCCAGCAGTAATGGGGAGGCTGACGGCTACACCTTC
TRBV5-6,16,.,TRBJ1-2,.,CASSSMGGALNYGYTF,TGTGCCAGCAGCTCGATGGGTGGGGCTCTCAACTATGGCTACACCTTC
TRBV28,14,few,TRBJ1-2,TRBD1,CASRRGGATYGYTF,TGTGCCAGCAGGCGAGGGGGCGCAACCTATGGCTACACCTTC
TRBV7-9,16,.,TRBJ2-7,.,CASSSPVAALSDEQYF,TGTGCCAGCAGCTCCCCCGTAGCGGCCCTTAGTGACGAGCAGTACTTC
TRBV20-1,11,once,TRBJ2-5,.,CSGGLQETQYF,TGCAGTGGAGGCCTCCAAGAGACCCAGTACTTC
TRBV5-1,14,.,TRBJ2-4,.,CASTDSLAKNIQYF,TGCGCCAGCACTGACAGTTTAGCCAAAAACATTCAGTACTTC
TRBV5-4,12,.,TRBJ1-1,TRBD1,CASSGAGTGCIF,TGTGCCAGCAGCGGCGCCGGGACAGGGTGTATCTTT
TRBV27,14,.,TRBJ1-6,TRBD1,CASSYTGGGSPLHF,TGTGCCAGCAGCTACACAGGGGGAGGTTCACCCCTCCACTTT
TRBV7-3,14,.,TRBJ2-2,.,CASSIGGNTGELFF,TGTGCCAGCAGCATAGGGGGGAACACCGGGGAGCTGTTTTTT
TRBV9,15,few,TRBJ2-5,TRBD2,CASSFQTSGRETQYF,TGTGCCAGCAGCTTTCAGACTAGCGGGAGGGAGACCCAGTACTTC
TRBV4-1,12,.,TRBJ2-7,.,CASSQVIGEQYF,TGCGCCAGCAGCCAAGTAATCGGCGAGCAGTACTTC
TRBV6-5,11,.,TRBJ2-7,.,CASSYGSGQYF,TGTGCCAGCAGTTACGGTTCCGGGCAGTACTTC
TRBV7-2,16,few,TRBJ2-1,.,CASSTPGLRIRNEQFF,TGTGCCAGCAGCACACCGGGACTCCGAATTAGGAATGAGCAGTTCTTC
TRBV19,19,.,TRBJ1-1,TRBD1,CASSIASGQAWGMNTEAFF,TGTGCCAGTAGTATAGCTTCGGGACAGGCGTGGGGCATGAACACTGAAGCTTTCTTT
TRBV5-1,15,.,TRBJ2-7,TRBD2,CASSLVAGFSYEQYF,TGCGCCAGCAGCTTGGTAGCGGGATTCTCCTACGAGCAGTACTTC
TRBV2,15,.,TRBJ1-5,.,CASSALPGNNQPQHF,TGTGCCAGCAGCGCCCTTCCAGGGAATAATCAGCCCCAGCATTTT
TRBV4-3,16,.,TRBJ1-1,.,CASSPKHSGQNTEAFF,TGCGCCAGCAGCCCCAAACACTCGGGACAGAACACTGAAGCTTTCTTT
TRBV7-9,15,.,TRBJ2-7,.,CASSLGREKGYEQYF,TGTGCCAGCAGCTTAGGACGGGAGAAGGGGTACGAGCAGTACTTC